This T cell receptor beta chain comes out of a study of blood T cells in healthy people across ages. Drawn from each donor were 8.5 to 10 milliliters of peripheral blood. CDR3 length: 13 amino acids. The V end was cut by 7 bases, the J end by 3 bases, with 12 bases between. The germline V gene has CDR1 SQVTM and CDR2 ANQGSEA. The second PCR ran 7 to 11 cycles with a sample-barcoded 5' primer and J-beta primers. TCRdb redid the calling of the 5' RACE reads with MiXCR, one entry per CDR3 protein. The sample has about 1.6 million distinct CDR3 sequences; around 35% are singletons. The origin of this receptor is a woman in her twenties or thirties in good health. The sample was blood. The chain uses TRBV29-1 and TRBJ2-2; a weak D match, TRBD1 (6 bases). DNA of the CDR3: TGCAGCGGGCGGACAGCCGACACCGGGGAGCTGTTTTTT. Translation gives CSGRTADTGELFF.